Listed here are 9 T cell receptor beta chains from one sample, sequenced in a study of cytomegalovirus exposure and HLA in healthy donors. 60 Vbeta and 13 Jbeta primers were used in PCR. The repertoire was sequenced with immunoSEQ multiplex PCR; TCRdb's copy has only in-frame clones and lacks some. The sample lists tens of thousands of clones, roughly three quarters occurring once. The sequencing sample was made of PBMCs. These receptors were collected from a man aged 25 to 45 in good health and CMV-seronegative.

This chain uses TRBV11-2 with TRBJ2-5, with 7 bases identical to TRBD1. The DNA end is a closer match to TRBJ2-7, so the J assignment may be wrong. Germline V lookup: CDR1 SGHAT, CDR2 FQNNGV. This CDR3 has 14 amino acids. The CDR3 DNA reads as TGTGCCAGCAGCGTACCGGGACAGCCCTACGAGCAGTACTTC. Its translation is CASSVPGQPYEQYF.

This chain uses TRBV11-2 with TRBJ2-3; D is perhaps TRBD1 (5 bases). Trimming shortened V by 0 bases and J by 1 base, and 11 bases separated the two germline ends. CDR1 and CDR2 from the germline V gene are SGHAT and FQNNGV. This CDR3 is 16 amino acids long. The CDR3 DNA follows: TGTGCCAGCAGCTTAGATGAAGGGGCCGGCACAGATACGCAGTATTTT. Amino acid sequence: CASSLDEGAGTDTQYF.

This sequence joins TRBV7-2 and TRBJ1-1; 7 bases agree with TRBD1. V was pared by 5 bases and J by 3 bases, with 9 bases of the junction left unmatched. There are 15 residues in the CDR3. CDR1 and CDR2 from the germline V gene are SGHTA and FQGNSA. The CDR3 coding sequence is TGTGCCAGCAGCCGCAGACAGGGCGGTGACACTGAAGCTTTCTTT. Amino acids: CASSRRQGGDTEAFF.

This clone came up a few times. V is TRBV18 and J is TRBJ1-5; D might be TRBD1 (5 bases). The V gene lost 3 bases and the J gene lost 6 bases, with 9 bases spanning the gap. The CDR3 sequence is 13 residues long. The germline V gene has CDR1 KGHSH and CDR2 LQKENI. The CDR3 protein is CASSPERGQPQHF. DNA of the CDR3: TGTGCCAGCTCACCTGAAAGGGGTCAGCCCCAGCATTTT.

The chain has TRBV2 and TRBJ1-4, with D uncertain. The CDR3 extends over 14 amino acids. CDR1 and CDR2 from the germline V gene are SNHLY and FYNNEI. V lost 3 bases and J 0 bases, leaving 5 bases between the germline ends. CDR3 DNA sequence: TGTGCCAGCAGTGACGGTTCAACTAATGAAAAACTGTTTTTT. This gives the protein CASSDGSTNEKLFF.

The rearrangement uses TRBV6-6 and TRBJ2-7; 13 nucleotides match TRBD2. The V segment lost 5 bases and the J segment 6 bases; nucleotides outside the gene matches: 4. The CDR3 covers 14 residues. Germline lookup yields CDR1 MNHNY and CDR2 SVGAGI (reference sequence). The CDR3 is CASSPGLAGIEQYF. Here the CDR3 DNA reads TGTGCCAGCAGTCCGGGACTAGCGGGAATCGAGCAGTACTTC.

The J gene is TRBJ1-1, the V gene TRBV6-1; 9 positions match TRBD1. The CDR3 length is 14 residues. The germline V gene has CDR1 MNHNS and CDR2 SASEGT. After removal of 5 bases from V and 6 bases from J, the junction contained 7 bases not matched to a gene. CDR3 in DNA: TGTGCCAGCAGTTCTGGGACAGGGTTGGCTGAAGCTTTCTTT. This encodes CASSSGTGLAEAFF.

V is TRBV10-3 and J is TRBJ1-3; maybe TRBD1 (6 bases). The CDR3 loop spans 20 amino acids. Germline V gene data show CDR1 as ENHRY and CDR2 as SYGVKD. V was clipped by 3 bases and J by 0 bases, with 24 bases between them. CDR3 DNA: TGTGCCATCAGTGACCCTGGGAGGGCAGGGGTTTTGGGCTCTGGAAACACCATATATTTT. It is translated as CAISDPGRAGVLGSGNTIYF.

This clone was detected a few times. The gene calls are TRBV5-4 and TRBJ1-4; 7 nucleotides match TRBD1. The CDR3 covers 12 residues. V lost 4 bases to trimming and J lost 8 bases; unmatched junction nucleotides: 2. The V gene's germline CDR1 is SGHNT and CDR2 YYREEE (reference sequence). CDR3 nucleotide sequence: TGTGCCAGCAGCATGACAGGGGAAAAACTGTTTTTT. It encodes CASSMTGEKLFF.